This T cell receptor beta chain was found in a study of T and B cells in COVID-19 patients. Study information: Most of the roughly 20 active-infection patients had comorbidities associated with unfavorable COVID-19 outcome.

Blood genomic DNA input for TRB amplification was 250-500 ng. With respect to this clonotype: Its antigen is as yet unknown.

This CDR3 region has 13 residues. Germline V CDR1 and CDR2: KGHSH, LQKENI. V was clipped by 3 bases and J by 6 bases, with 9 bases between them. Findings and caveats of the study: In COVID-19 patients, T cell receptor beta variable and joining gene use was reportedly strongly skewed.

BIOMED2 TRB-A/B primer pools were used in multiplex TRB PCR. TCRdb re-called the multiplex PCR reads with MiXCR, one entry per CDR3 protein. This table holds approximately 1,400 distinct CDR3 sequences, roughly 29% found once. The source of this sequence is a human donor with active COVID-19. The V gene is TRBV18, the J gene TRBJ1-5; unclear D gene. Material for sequencing was blood. The CDR3 here is CASSPAPPQPQHF. As DNA, the CDR3 is TGTGCCAGCTCACCCGCACCTCCTCAGCCCCAGCATTTT.